A single sample gave rise to the 14 T cell receptor beta chains below, sequenced in a study of cytomegalovirus exposure and HLA in healthy donors. Libraries were prepared by immunoSEQ multiplex PCR; TCRdb keeps only in-frame clonotypes and omits some of them. This sample has 110,000 to 150,000 clones; approximately 94% occur once, and the top ten carry 1.5% to 2%. Sequenced input: PBMCs. The source is a man aged 18 to 30 in good health and CMV-seropositive.

The chain recombines TRBV5-1 with TRBJ2-5; possible D gene TRBD2, 5 bases. The CDR3 extends over 14 amino acids. The germline CDR1 and CDR2 sequences are SGHRS and YFSETQ. The V and J ends lost 2 bases and 2 bases respectively, with 10 bases between them. CDR3 nucleotides: TGCGCCAGCAGCTTTAGCGAGCGACAAGAGACCCAGTACTTC. This translates into CASSFSERQETQYF. Variable domain in full (rest from reference TRBV5-1 and TRBJ2-5): KAGVTQTPRYLIKTRGQQVTLSCSPISGHRSVSWYQQTPGQGLQFLFEYFSETQRNKGNFPGRFSGRQFSNSRSEMNVSTLELGDSALYLCASSFSERQETQYFGPGTRLLVL.

V gene TRBV9 combines with J gene TRBJ1-1, with 7 bases fitting TRBD1. J lost 4 bases, V lost 2 bases, and 2 bases had no gene match. Germline assignment: CDR1 SGDLS and CDR2 YYNGEE. The CDR3 spans 13 residues. The CDR3 region is CASSVDRATEAFF. Here the CDR3 DNA reads TGTGCCAGCAGCGTCGACAGGGCCACTGAAGCTTTCTTT.

The chain carries TRBV15 and TRBJ2-1, with 8 nucleotides matching TRBD2. The V and J ends lost 5 bases and 4 bases, in that order; junction bases with no gene match: 13. The germline V gene encodes CDR1 LNHNV and CDR2 YYDKDF (reference sequence). The CDR3 totals 17 residues. For the CDR3, the DNA is TGTGCCACCAGCCTTCGACCAGGTGTAGCGGGGTACAATGAGCAGTTCTTC. Protein product: CATSLRPGVAGYNEQFF.

The gene calls are TRBV28 and TRBJ2-3; TRBD2 matches at 12 bases. This CDR3 contains 15 residues. The germline gives CDR1 MDHEN, CDR2 SYDVKM. V was clipped by 7 bases and J by 4 bases; unmatched bases: 6. CDR3 nucleotide sequence: TGTGCCAGCAACAATCTAGCGGGAGGGGCAGATACGCAGTATTTT. It yields the protein CASNNLAGGADTQYF.

The J gene is TRBJ2-3, the V gene TRBV18; D is uncertain. Germline V CDR1 and CDR2: KGHSH, LQKENI. Trimming removed 3 bases at V and 2 bases at J, with 12 bases between. The CDR3 is 15 residues long. The CDR3 DNA reads TGTGCCAGCTCACCCGCGACGTGGGCCACAGATACGCAGTATTTT. Protein sequence: CASSPATWATDTQYF.

The genes are TRBV2 and TRBJ2-7; D is possibly TRBD1 (6 bases). The germline CDR1 and CDR2 sequences are SNHLY and FYNNEI. V shed 7 bases and J shed 2 bases, with 15 bases lying between them. There are 14 residues in the CDR3. The CDR3 reads CASMAGAGAYEQYF. The CDR3 bases are TGTGCCAGCATGGCCGGAGCAGGGGCCTACGAGCAGTACTTC. Combining the CDR3 with reference TRBV2 and TRBJ2-7 gives the whole variable domain EPEVTQTPSHQVTQMGQEVILRCVPISNHLYFYWYRQILGQKVEFLVSFYNNEISEKSEIFDDQFSVERPDGSNFTLKIRSTKLEDSAMYFCASMAGAGAYEQYFGPGTRLTVT.

The J gene is TRBJ2-7, the V gene TRBV13, with 7 positions matching TRBD1. The CDR3 covers 16 residues. Germline lookup yields CDR1 PRHDT and CDR2 FYEKMQ (reference sequence). Trimming cost V 4 bases and J 2 bases; bases outside gene matches: 11. The CDR3 DNA is TGTGCCAGCAGCTCCGGGATTCGGACAGGAGCCTACGAGCAGTACTTC. This encodes CASSSGIRTGAYEQYF.

The gene calls are TRBV7-2 and TRBJ2-1; 8 positions match TRBD2. After removal of 1 base from V and 10 bases from J, the junction contained 15 bases not matched to a gene. In germline, CDR1 is SGHTA, CDR2 FQGNSA. The length of the CDR3 is 17 residues. The CDR3 sequence is CASSLVGGSGIRVEQFF. CDR3 coding DNA: TGTGCCAGCAGCTTAGTGGGAGGTAGCGGGATTCGTGTAGAGCAGTTCTTC.

This clone has only one observation. The chain employs TRBV18 and TRBJ1-6; a possible D gene is TRBD1 (6 bases). Germline loops: CDR1 KGHSH, CDR2 LQKENI. Trimming removed 3 bases at V and 8 bases at J, with 17 bases between. The CDR3 has 16 amino acids. CDR3 nucleotide sequence: TGTGCCAGCTCACCTCCGACAGGCCCCCGGTATTCACCCCTCCACTTT. Protein product: CASSPPTGPRYSPLHF. Based on the CDR3 plus reference TRBV18 and TRBJ1-6, the full variable domain is NAGVMQNPRHLVRRRGQEARLRCSPMKGHSHVYWYRQLPEEGLKFMVYLQKENIIDESGMPKERFSAEFPKEGPSILRIQQVVRGDSAAYFCASSPPTGPRYSPLHFGNGTRLTVT.

This chain joins TRBV6-6 and TRBJ2-7; 7 bases are shared with TRBD1. Germline V gives CDR1 MNHNY, CDR2 SVGAGI (reference sequence). The CDR3 sequence is 14 residues long. V lost 6 bases to trimming and J lost 0 bases; unmatched junction nucleotides: 5. CDR3 sequence: CASRDRALSYEQYF. CDR3 DNA sequence: TGTGCCAGCAGAGACAGGGCCCTCTCCTACGAGCAGTACTTC.

The gene calls are TRBV28 and TRBJ2-7, with 11 bases that match TRBD2. The J segment lost 6 bases and the V segment lost 4 bases, leaving 14 bases of the junction unmatched. CDR3 length: 17 residues. Germline lookup yields CDR1 MDHEN and CDR2 SYDVKM. The CDR3 DNA reads as TGTGCCAGCAGTTCCCCCCGCTATCTAGCGGGAGGAGGCGAGCAGTACTTC. Its translation is CASSSPRYLAGGGEQYF.

The CDR3 DNA follows: TGCGCCAGCAGCGCCGGGAGCCACTCCGGGGAGCTGTTTTTT. It codes for CASSAGSHSGELFF. The J gene is TRBJ2-2, the V gene TRBV5-1, with D tentatively TRBD2 (6 bases). V was pared by 4 bases and J by 6 bases, with 13 bases between. CDR3 length equals 14 residues. Germline V gene data show CDR1 as SGHRS and CDR2 as YFSETQ.

The genes are TRBV28 and TRBJ2-7; tentatively, D is TRBD2 (6 bases). Deletions cut 2 bases from V and 4 bases from J, with 18 bases between. CDR1 MDHEN and CDR2 SYDVKM come from the germline V gene. This CDR3 is built from 16 residues. The CDR3 reads CASSLIGGGGIYEQYF. In DNA, the CDR3 is TGTGCCAGCAGTTTAATCGGGGGTGGAGGGATTTACGAGCAGTACTTC. Based on the CDR3 plus reference TRBV28 and TRBJ2-7, the full variable domain is DVKVTQSSRYLVKRTGEKVFLECVQDMDHENMFWYRQDPGLGLRLIYFSYDVKMKEKGDIPEGYSVSREKKERFSLILESASTNQTSMYLCASSLIGGGGIYEQYFGPGTRLTVT.

The CDR3 loop is CASSKSGAYEQYF. CDR3 in DNA: TGCGCCAGCAGCAAAAGCGGGGCCTACGAGCAGTACTTC. This rearrangement joins TRBV4-1 to TRBJ2-7; 7 bases match TRBD2. CDR3 length: 13 residues. J lost 2 bases, V lost 5 bases, and 3 bases had no gene match. The germline V gene has CDR1 MGHRA and CDR2 YSYEKL.